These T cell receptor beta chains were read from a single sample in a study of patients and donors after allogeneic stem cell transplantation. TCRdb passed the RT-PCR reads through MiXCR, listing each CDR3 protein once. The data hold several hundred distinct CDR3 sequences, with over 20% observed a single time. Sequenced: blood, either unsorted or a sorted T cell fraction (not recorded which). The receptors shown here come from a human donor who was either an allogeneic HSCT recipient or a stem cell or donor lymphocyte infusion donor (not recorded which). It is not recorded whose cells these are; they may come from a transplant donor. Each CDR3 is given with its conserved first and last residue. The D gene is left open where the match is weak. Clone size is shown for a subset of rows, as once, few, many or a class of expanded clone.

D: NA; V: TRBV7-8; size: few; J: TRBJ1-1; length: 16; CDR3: CASSPRPLVMNTEAFF; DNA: TGTGCCAGCAGCCCCCGACCCCTCGTCATGAACACTGAAGCTTTCTTT
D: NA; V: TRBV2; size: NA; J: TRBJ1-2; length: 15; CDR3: CASSDGQGFNYGYTF; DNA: TGTGCCAGCAGTGATGGGCAGGGGTTTAACTATGGCTACACCTTC
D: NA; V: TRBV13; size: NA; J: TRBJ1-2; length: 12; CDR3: CASTVRGSGYTF; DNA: TGTGCCAGCACCGTCAGGGGCAGTGGCTACACCTTC
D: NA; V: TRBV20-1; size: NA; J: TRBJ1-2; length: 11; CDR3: CSASSGTGYTF; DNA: TGCAGTGCTAGCTCAGGAACCGGCTACACCTTC
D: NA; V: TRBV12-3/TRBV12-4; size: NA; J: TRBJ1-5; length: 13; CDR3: CASSLVGGQPQHF; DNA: TGTGCCAGCAGTTTAGTAGGGGGTCAGCCCCAGCATTTT
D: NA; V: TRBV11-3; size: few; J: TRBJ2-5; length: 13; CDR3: CASSLNSVETQYF; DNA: TGTGCCAGCAGCTTGAATAGCGTTGAGACCCAGTACTTC
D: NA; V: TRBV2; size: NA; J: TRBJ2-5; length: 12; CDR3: CASRGIQETQYF; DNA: TGTGCCAGCAGGGGAATCCAAGAGACCCAGTACTTC
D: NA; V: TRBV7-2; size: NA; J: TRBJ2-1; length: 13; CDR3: CASSLVRGNEQFF; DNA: TGTGCCAGCAGCTTAGTGAGGGGCAATGAGCAGTTCTTC
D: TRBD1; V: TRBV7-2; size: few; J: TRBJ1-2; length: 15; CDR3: CASSSGQGAPAGYTF; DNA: TGTGCCAGCAGCTCGGGACAGGGGGCGCCGGCTGGCTACACCTTC
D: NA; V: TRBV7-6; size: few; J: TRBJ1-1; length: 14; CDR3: CASSLTARRTEAFF; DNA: TGTGCCAGCAGCTTGACAGCAAGAAGGACTGAAGCTTTCTTT
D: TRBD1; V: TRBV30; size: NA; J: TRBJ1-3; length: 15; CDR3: CACWPPDRGGNTIYF; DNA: TGTGCCTGCTGGCCCCCGGACAGGGGTGGAAACACCATATATTTT
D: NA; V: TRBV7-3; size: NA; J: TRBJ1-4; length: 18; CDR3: CASSLGRKGKRTNEKLFF; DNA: TGTGCCAGCAGCTTAGGTCGTAAGGGAAAGAGAACTAATGAAAAACTGTTTTTT
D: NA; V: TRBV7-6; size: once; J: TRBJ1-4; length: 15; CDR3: CASSRGGPKGEKLFF; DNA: TGTGCCAGCAGCCGGGGGGGCCCCAAAGGTGAAAAACTGTTTTTT
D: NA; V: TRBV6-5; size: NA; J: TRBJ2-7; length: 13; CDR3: CASSAGTNYEQYF; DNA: TGTGCCAGCAGTGCGGGTACGAACTACGAGCAGTACTTC
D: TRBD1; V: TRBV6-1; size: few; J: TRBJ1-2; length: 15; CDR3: CASSNRQGMNYGYTF; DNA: TGTGCCAGCAGTAATCGACAGGGGATGAACTATGGCTACACCTTC
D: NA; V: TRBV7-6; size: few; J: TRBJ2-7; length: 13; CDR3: CASSRGDSYEQYF; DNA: TGTGCCAGCAGTCGAGGGGACTCCTACGAGCAGTACTTC
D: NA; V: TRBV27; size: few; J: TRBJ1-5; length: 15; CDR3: CASKFRVQDNQPQHF; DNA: TGTGCCAGCAAGTTTAGGGTTCAGGATAATCAGCCCCAGCATTTT
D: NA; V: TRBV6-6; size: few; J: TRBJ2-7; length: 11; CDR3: CASSKTYEQYF; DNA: TGTGCCAGCAGTAAGACCTACGAGCAGTACTTC
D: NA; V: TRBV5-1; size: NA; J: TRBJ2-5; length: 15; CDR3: CASSSPAANQETQYF; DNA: TGCGCCAGCAGCTCGCCGGCAGCGAACCAAGAGACCCAGTACTTC
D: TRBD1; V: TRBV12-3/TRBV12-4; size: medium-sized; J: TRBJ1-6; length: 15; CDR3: CASSPRGQGDSPLHF; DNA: TGTGCCAGCAGTCCCCGGGGACAGGGAGATTCACCCCTCCACTTT
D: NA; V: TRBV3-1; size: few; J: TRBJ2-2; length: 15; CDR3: CASSPRVANTGELFF; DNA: TGTGCCAGCAGCCCCAGGGTTGCGAACACCGGGGAGCTGTTTTTT
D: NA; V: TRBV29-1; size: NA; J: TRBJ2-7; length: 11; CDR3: CSVASGAEQYF; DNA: TGCAGCGTCGCCAGTGGGGCCGAGCAGTACTTC
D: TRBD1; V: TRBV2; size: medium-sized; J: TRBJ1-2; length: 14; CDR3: CASRVDRGLSGYTF; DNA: TGTGCCAGCAGGGTAGACAGGGGGCTGTCTGGCTACACCTTC
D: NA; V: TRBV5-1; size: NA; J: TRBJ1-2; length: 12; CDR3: CASSSDSYGYTF; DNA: TGCGCCAGCAGCAGCGATTCTTATGGCTACACCTTC
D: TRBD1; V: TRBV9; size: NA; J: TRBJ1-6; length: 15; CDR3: CASSVGQGGNSPLHF; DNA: TGTGCCAGCAGCGTTGGACAGGGGGGTAATTCACCCCTCCACTTT
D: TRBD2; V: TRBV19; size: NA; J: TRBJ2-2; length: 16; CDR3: CASSIGLAVNTGELFF; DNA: TGTGCCAGTAGTATTGGGCTAGCGGTGAACACCGGGGAGCTGTTTTTT
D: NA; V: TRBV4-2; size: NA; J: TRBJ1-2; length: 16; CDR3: CASSQVSGRGAVGYTF; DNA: TGTGCCAGCAGCCAAGTCTCCGGGAGGGGGGCGGTTGGCTACACCTTC
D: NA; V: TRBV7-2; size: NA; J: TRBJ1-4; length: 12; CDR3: CASSWNGEKLFF; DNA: TGTGCCAGCAGCTGGAATGGGGAAAAACTGTTTTTT
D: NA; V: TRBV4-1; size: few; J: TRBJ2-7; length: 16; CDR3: CASSPSGQSYSYEQYF; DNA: TGCGCCAGCAGCCCTTCCGGACAGTCTTACTCCTACGAGCAGTACTTC
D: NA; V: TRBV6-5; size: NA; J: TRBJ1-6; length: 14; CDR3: CASSYGQHGSPLHF; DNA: TGTGCCAGCAGTTACGGGCAACATGGTTCACCCCTCCACTTT